What follows are 24 T cell receptor beta chains derived from one specimen sequenced in a study of blood T cell repertoires in COVID-19. Produced via immunoSEQ multiplex PCR; TCRdb's table is partial and in-frame only. The sample has about 200,000 clones; around nine tenths are singletons. Input material: peripheral blood. These receptor sequences come from a young man with active or convalescent COVID-19.

The genes are TRBV7-3 and TRBJ2-4; TRBD1 is a possible D gene (5 bases). The germline CDR1 and CDR2 sequences are SGHTA and FQGTGA. The CDR3 extends over 16 amino acids. With 4 bases removed from V and 1 base from J, the gap between germline ends came to 14 bases. The CDR3 DNA sequence: TGTGCCAGCAGCTCCCCAACGACAGAGGCCAAAAACATTCAGTACTTC. Amino acid sequence: CASSSPTTEAKNIQYF.

The gene calls are TRBV20-1 and TRBJ1-2; D perhaps matches TRBD1 (5 bases). This CDR3 has 13 amino acids. Trimming removed 3 bases at V and 4 bases at J, with 12 bases between. CDR1 is DFQATT and CDR2 is SNEGSKA in the germline V gene (reference sequence). CDR3 sequence: CSASAGVSYGYTF. The CDR3, as DNA: TGCAGTGCTAGTGCGGGGGTTAGCTATGGCTACACCTTC.

This sequence joins TRBV5-4 and TRBJ1-1, with D unresolved. This CDR3 has 12 residues. Germline V lookup: CDR1 SGHNT, CDR2 YYREEE (reference sequence). The ends were cut back, 7 bases at V and 3 bases at J, with 10 bases in the middle. This CDR3 reads CASSIDHTEAFF. The CDR3 DNA sequence: TGTGCCAGCTCGATAGATCACACTGAAGCTTTCTTT.

The J gene is TRBJ2-7, the V gene TRBV2, with TRBD1 matching 7 bases. The CDR3 has 15 residues. V was clipped by 6 bases and J by 1 base; unmatched bases: 9. Germline V gene sequence: CDR1 SNHLY, CDR2 FYNNEI. For the CDR3, the DNA is TGTGCCAGCAGAAGAGGACAGGTTTCTTCCTACGAGCAGTACTTC. Its translation: CASRRGQVSSYEQYF. Based on the CDR3 plus reference TRBV2 and TRBJ2-7, the full variable domain is EPEVTQTPSHQVTQMGQEVILRCVPISNHLYFYWYRQILGQKVEFLVSFYNNEISEKSEIFDDQFSVERPDGSNFTLKIRSTKLEDSAMYFCASRRGQVSSYEQYFGPGTRLTVT.

The V and J genes are TRBV27 and TRBJ2-7; 7 nucleotides line up with TRBD1. The CDR3 loop spans 13 amino acids. Trimming at V came to 8 bases and at J to 6 bases, leaving 10 bases not matched to a gene. The V gene's germline CDR1 is MNHEY and CDR2 SMNVEV (reference sequence). This chain's CDR3 is CASRQGLLSEQYF. CDR3 in DNA: TGTGCCAGCCGACAGGGCCTCCTGTCCGAGCAGTACTTC.

The rearrangement joins TRBV10-1 to TRBJ2-2, with 8 bases identical to TRBD1. The junction had 4 bases not matched to a gene; V was cut back by 4 bases and J by 6 bases. CDR3 length: 14 residues. Looked up from germline, CDR1 is WNHNN and CDR2 is SYGVQD (reference sequence). CDR3 sequence reads: CASSAGQGAGELFF. The CDR3 region has the DNA TGCGCCAGCAGTGCCGGACAGGGCGCCGGGGAGCTGTTTTTT.

The chain has TRBV12-3 or TRBV12-4 and TRBJ1-1; D unresolved. CDR3 size: 13 residues. V lost 0 bases, J lost 4 bases, and 6 bases lay in between. The chain's CDR3 is CASSLAASTEAFF. The CDR3 DNA is TGTGCCAGCAGTTTAGCCGCGAGCACTGAAGCTTTCTTT.

The V gene is TRBV6-5, the J gene TRBJ2-1; D perhaps matches TRBD2 (5 bases). The CDR3 is made up of 11 amino acids. CDR1 and CDR2 (germline): MNHEY, SVGAGI. V shed 6 bases and J shed 5 bases, with 5 bases lying between them. The CDR3 sequence is CASRRDNEQFF. In DNA form, the CDR3 reads TGTGCCAGCAGGAGGGACAATGAGCAGTTCTTC.

The rearrangement joins TRBV2 to TRBJ1-2; D might be TRBD1 (5 bases). Germline V gene data show CDR1 as SNHLY and CDR2 as FYNNEI. V dropped 5 bases and J dropped 2 bases, with 9 bases sitting between them. CDR3 length: 13 amino acids. CDR3 residues: CASSSQANYGYTF. For the CDR3, the DNA is TGTGCCAGCAGTTCACAGGCGAACTATGGCTACACCTTC.

The J gene is TRBJ1-6, the V gene TRBV7-2, with D possibly TRBD1 on 5 matching bases. This CDR3 region has 16 residues. Deletions cut 1 base from V and 5 bases from J, with 12 bases between. Germline V gene lookup returns CDR1 SGHTA and CDR2 FQGNSA. CDR3 sequence reads: CASSLVGGYNNSPLHF. CDR3 DNA sequence: TGTGCCAGCAGCTTAGTGGGGGGGTACAATAATTCACCCCTCCACTTT.

V gene TRBV6-2 or TRBV6-3 combines with J gene TRBJ2-4; D may be TRBD1 (7 bases). The CDR3 has 14 amino acids. The V and J ends lost 6 bases and 4 bases respectively, with 13 bases between them. Germline V lookup: CDR1 MNHEY, CDR2 SVGEGT. The CDR3 loop is CASSNGGQKNIQYF. As DNA, the CDR3 is TGTGCCAGCAGCAACGGGGGACAGAAAAACATTCAGTACTTC.

V gene TRBV27 combines with J gene TRBJ2-6; D gene unclear. The CDR3 contains 16 residues. Looked up from germline, CDR1 is MNHEY and CDR2 is SMNVEV (reference sequence). Trimming took 2 bases from V and 0 from J, leaving 8 bases between them. The CDR3 reads CASSLEAYSGANVLTF. Written as DNA, the CDR3 is TGTGCCAGCAGTTTAGAGGCTTACTCTGGGGCCAACGTCCTGACTTTC.

The chain joins TRBV30 to TRBJ1-1, with no clear D. This CDR3 region has 12 residues. V dropped 0 bases and J dropped 5 bases, with 7 bases sitting between them. The germline V gene has CDR1 GTSNPN and CDR2 SVGIG (reference sequence). The CDR3 spells CAWSVVGTEAFF. CDR3 DNA: TGTGCCTGGAGTGTAGTCGGGACTGAAGCTTTCTTT. Based on the CDR3 plus reference TRBV30 and TRBJ1-1, the full variable domain is SQTIHQWPATLVQPVGSPLSLECTVEGTSNPNLYWYRQAAGRGLQLLFYSVGIGQISSEVPQNLSASRPQDRQFILSSKKLLLSDSGFYLCAWSVVGTEAFFGQGTRLTVV.

The chain recombines TRBV5-1 with TRBJ2-3; 7 bases fit TRBD1. Germline CDR1 SGHRS, CDR2 YFSETQ. This CDR3 is 14 amino acids long. V gave up 7 bases and J gave up 2 bases; unmatched junction bases: 7. In nucleotides, the CDR3 is TGCGCCAGCTTTCCGGGACAGATCACAGATACGCAGTATTTT. Translated, it gives CASFPGQITDTQYF.

The chain carries TRBV6-5 and TRBJ2-7; 8 bases are shared with TRBD1. Germline loops: CDR1 MNHEY, CDR2 SVGAGI. There are 14 residues in the CDR3. J lost 0 bases, V lost 5 bases, and 3 bases had no gene match. CDR3 bases: TGTGCCAGCAGTCGACAGGGGAGCTCCTACGAGCAGTACTTC. Encoded protein: CASSRQGSSYEQYF.

The J gene is TRBJ2-7, the V gene TRBV5-1; 8 bases agree with TRBD1. CDR1 and CDR2 (germline): SGHRS, YFSETQ. The CDR3 runs 16 residues. J gave up 6 bases and V 0 bases, and 11 bases lay outside the gene matches. The CDR3 nucleotides are TGCGCCAGCAGCTTGGCTGGACAGGGCGGTTATGGCGAGCAGTACTTC. Protein product: CASSLAGQGGYGEQYF.

This clone appeared a single time. J is TRBJ2-7 and V is TRBV4-2, with D tentatively TRBD2 (6 bases). Germline V gene data show CDR1 as LGHNA and CDR2 as YNFKEQ. The CDR3 is 14 residues long. V gave up 4 bases and J gave up 6 bases, with 16 bases separating them. CDR3 coding DNA: TGTGCCAGCAGCCGCTCGCTAGCGAGCCTCGAGCAGTACTTC. It translates to CASSRSLASLEQYF.

The V call is TRBV6-5, the J call TRBJ1-2; D gene ambiguous. Trimming removed 8 bases from V and 0 bases from J, with 13 bases in between. The CDR3 consists of 14 residues. CDR1 and CDR2 (germline): MNHEY, SVGAGI. This CDR3 reads CASQKAGANYGYTF. CDR3 sequence (DNA): TGTGCCAGCCAGAAGGCTGGAGCTAACTATGGCTACACCTTC.

The chain recombines TRBV7-8 with TRBJ2-7, with D possibly TRBD1 on 6 matching bases. CDR3 size: 14 residues. V lost 5 bases, J lost 2 bases, and 13 bases lay in between. Looked up from germline, CDR1 is SGHVS and CDR2 is FQNEAQ. CDR3 sequence: CASSIRQAAYEQYF. CDR3 DNA: TGTGCCAGCAGCATACGACAGGCCGCCTACGAGCAGTACTTC.

The gene calls are TRBV5-1 and TRBJ1-2, with D perhaps TRBD1 (6 bases). V lost 0 bases and J lost 8, with 17 bases in between. This CDR3 contains 15 residues. CDR1 and CDR2 from the germline V gene are SGHRS and YFSETQ. CDR3 nucleotide sequence: TGCGCCAGCAGCTTGGATCGGAACAGGGCAGGAGGCTACACCTTC. Amino acids: CASSLDRNRAGGYTF.

The chain has TRBV2 and TRBJ2-4, with D tentatively TRBD2 (7 bases). There are 13 residues in the CDR3. Per germline, CDR1 SNHLY and CDR2 FYNNEI. V was shortened by 6 bases and J by 8 bases, with 14 bases between the two germline ends. CDR3 sequence (DNA): TGTGCCAGCAGATCGGGGGCGGGGGACATTCAGTACTTC. This translates into CASRSGAGDIQYF.

Here the CDR3 DNA reads TGTGCCAGCAGCCGTGCGGATACGCAGTATTTT. Translating it yields CASSRADTQYF. This chain links TRBV7-9 with TRBJ2-3; D is unclear. There are 11 residues in the CDR3. Germline V gene sequence: CDR1 SEHNR, CDR2 FQNEAQ (reference sequence). Trimming left V 5 bases short and J 6 bases short, with 6 bases between.

The chain couples TRBV11-1 to TRBJ2-7, with 9 positions matching TRBD2. In germline, CDR1 is SGHAT, CDR2 FQDESV (reference sequence). J lost 0 bases, V lost 5 bases, and 5 bases had no gene match. The CDR3 totals 15 residues. CDR3 protein: CASSPGSGSSYEQYF. The CDR3 region has the DNA TGTGCCAGCAGCCCGGGTAGCGGGAGCTCCTACGAGCAGTACTTC.

This sequence joins TRBV2 and TRBJ2-3, with D unclear. In germline, CDR1 is SNHLY, CDR2 FYNNEI. This CDR3 spans 14 amino acids. Trimming pared 4 bases from V and 4 bases from J, leaving 12 bases between. CDR3 DNA: TGTGCCAGCAGTGGTTCCCCGGGTGCAGATACGCAGTATTTT. Translation gives CASSGSPGADTQYF.